A single sample gave rise to the 30 T cell receptor beta chains below, sequenced in a study of T cell repertoires in cytomegalovirus infection. TCRdb called the reads again in MiXCR, with one record for every CDR3 protein. Of 300,000 to 400,000 distinct CDR3 sequences in the sample, roughly 29% were seen once. What these receptors recognize is not known. Specimen: cultured PBMCs, collected from culture after CMV antigen stimulation. Every receptor here comes from a human donor in good health (CMV status not recorded). Some clones in this sample may be carry-over from other donors' samples.

The J gene is TRBJ1-1, the V gene TRBV7-8, with a possible D match to TRBD1 (6 bases). Trimming pared 2 bases from V and 1 base from J, leaving 14 bases between. The CDR3 is 16 amino acids. Germline CDR1 and CDR2: SGHVS and FQNEAQ. Here the CDR3 reads CASSLKGGIKNTEAFF. The CDR3 nucleotides read TGTGCCAGCAGCTTAAAAGGGGGAATAAAGAACACTGAAGCTTTCTTT.

The rearrangement uses TRBV28 and TRBJ2-1, with 11 nucleotides matching TRBD2. The germline CDR1 and CDR2 sequences are MDHEN and SYDVKM. J lost 1 base, V lost 7 bases, and 6 bases had no gene match. The CDR3 has 16 amino acids. The CDR3 region is CASTTSGSVSYNEQFF. The CDR3 nucleotides are TGTGCCAGCACTACTAGCGGGAGTGTGTCCTACAATGAGCAGTTCTTC.

The chain links TRBV12-3 or TRBV12-4 to TRBJ1-5; 9 nucleotides agree with TRBD1. V shed 7 bases, J shed 6 bases, and the junction held 10 bases outside the gene matches. The CDR3 consists of 15 residues. The CDR3 DNA sequence: TGTGCCAGCATTTTTGTACAGGGGGCTGGTCAGCCCCAGCATTTT. Protein sequence: CASIFVQGAGQPQHF.

V gene TRBV14 combines with J gene TRBJ2-1, with D possibly matching TRBD2 (6 bases). Germline CDR1 and CDR2: SGHDN and FVKESK. Trimming stripped 3 bases from V and 5 bases from J, with 8 bases between. This CDR3 spans 13 amino acids. The chain's CDR3 is CASSQWGDNEQFF. The CDR3, as DNA: TGTGCCAGCAGCCAGTGGGGGGACAATGAGCAGTTCTTC. The full variable domain, rest sourced from reference TRBV14 and TRBJ2-1, is EAGVTQFPSHSVIEKGQTVTLRCDPISGHDNLYWYRRVMGKEIKFLLHFVKESKQDESGMPNNRFLAERTGGTYSTLKVQPAELEDSGVYFCASSQWGDNEQFFGPGTRLTVL.

A few counts support this clonotype. The V and J genes are TRBV13 and TRBJ2-3; D is possibly TRBD2 (6 bases). Trimming shortened V by 5 bases and J by 4 bases, and 19 bases separated the two germline ends. The V gene's germline CDR1 is PRHDT and CDR2 FYEKMQ (reference sequence). The CDR3 runs to 16 residues. This CDR3 reads CASSKLLAGMSDTQYF. For the CDR3, the DNA is TGTGCCAGCAGCAAACTTTTGGCGGGAATGTCAGATACGCAGTATTTT.

This chain joins TRBV27 and TRBJ2-1; 7 nucleotides agree with TRBD2. Germline V gene sequence: CDR1 MNHEY, CDR2 SMNVEV (reference sequence). Germline trimming cut 5 bases from V and 4 bases from J; bases unmatched to any gene: 8. The CDR3 runs 15 residues. CDR3 sequence: CASSTRGTIYNEQFF. CDR3 bases: TGTGCCAGCAGTACTCGAGGGACTATTTACAATGAGCAGTTCTTC.

The rearrangement uses TRBV10-3 and TRBJ1-3; D is perhaps TRBD1 (5 bases). V was trimmed by 6 bases and J by 0 bases, leaving 6 bases between them. This CDR3 is 13 amino acids long. Germline loops: CDR1 ENHRY, CDR2 SYGVKD. The CDR3 sequence is CAIRDSSGNTIYF. In nucleotides, the CDR3 is TGTGCCATCAGAGACAGCTCTGGAAACACCATATATTTT.

This clonotype came up a few times. The chain has TRBV2 and TRBJ2-3; the match to TRBD1 covers 10 bases. The J segment lost 2 bases and the V segment lost 10 bases, leaving 15 bases of the junction unmatched. CDR3 length: 17 amino acids. Germline CDR1 is SNHLY and CDR2 is FYNNEI. This CDR3 is CATIPVPGQGHTDTQYF. DNA of the CDR3: TGTGCCACCATTCCTGTCCCGGGACAGGGGCACACAGATACGCAGTATTTT.

There are a few counts of this clonotype. The chain employs TRBV27 and TRBJ1-6, with no clear D. Germline CDR1 is MNHEY and CDR2 is SMNVEV (reference sequence). V was pared by 2 bases and J by 10 bases, with 6 bases between. This CDR3 is 12 amino acids long. Written as DNA, the CDR3 is TGTGCCAGCAGTTTACGGGGATCACCCCTCCACTTT. This codes for CASSLRGSPLHF.

The J gene is TRBJ1-5, the V gene TRBV28; perhaps TRBD1 as D (6 bases). V was pared by 11 bases and J by 3 bases, with 17 bases between. The V gene's germline CDR1 is MDHEN and CDR2 SYDVKM. The CDR3 spans 14 residues. In nucleotides, the CDR3 is TGTGCCGCCAATGCCGGACAGCTCAATCAGCCCCAGCATTTT. It is translated as CAANAGQLNQPQHF. The full variable domain, rest sourced from reference TRBV28 and TRBJ1-5, is DVKVTQSSRYLVKRTGEKVFLECVQDMDHENMFWYRQDPGLGLRLIYFSYDVKMKEKGDIPEGYSVSREKKERFSLILESASTNQTSMYLCAANAGQLNQPQHFGDGTRLSIL.

Of note for this clonotype: At one end the junction does not follow the germline gene, possibly because of a read error. The chain combines TRBV7-2 with TRBJ2-6; the match to TRBD2 covers 9 bases. Germline V gives CDR1 SGHTA, CDR2 FQGNSA. CDR3 length: 16 amino acids. The CDR3 protein is CASSLAGRTGANVLTF. The CDR3 region has the DNA TGTGCCAGCAGCCTAGCGGGAAGGACTGGGGCCAACGTCCTGACTTTC.

The J gene is TRBJ1-3, the V gene TRBV24-1; D is unresolved. Germline V CDR1 and CDR2: KGHDR, SFDVKD. Trimming took 2 bases from V and 0 from J, leaving 7 bases between them. CDR3 length equals 15 residues. DNA for the CDR3: TGTGCCACCAGTGATTCCGGGATCTCTGGAAACACCATATATTTT. This encodes CATSDSGISGNTIYF.

This clonotype was seen a handful of times. The rearrangement joins TRBV5-1 to TRBJ2-2; D is uncertain. In germline, CDR1 is SGHRS, CDR2 YFSETQ. The CDR3 covers 12 residues. Trimming removed 3 bases from V and 6 bases from J, with 6 bases in between. The CDR3 region is CASSSPPGELFF. CDR3 sequence (DNA): TGCGCCAGCAGCTCGCCCCCCGGGGAGCTGTTTTTT.

For the CDR3, the DNA is TGTGCCAGCGGGACTAGCGCCGCAGATACGCAGTATTTT. It is translated as CASGTSAADTQYF. This chain links TRBV6-4 with TRBJ2-3, with 10 bases aligning to TRBD2. CDR3 length: 13 residues. In germline, CDR1 is MRHNA, CDR2 SNTAGT. The V and J ends lost 8 bases and 4 bases, in that order; junction bases with no gene match: 3.

This clonotype was recorded a few times. The J gene is TRBJ1-6, the V gene TRBV20-1; D possibly corresponds to TRBD1 (5 bases). Germline CDR1 and CDR2: DFQATT and SNEGSKA (reference sequence). The CDR3 loop spans 13 amino acids. The CDR3 spells CRAGRGDNSPLHF. The CDR3 DNA is TGCAGGGCGGGGAGGGGTGATAATTCACCCCTCCACTTT.

V gene TRBV7-8 combines with J gene TRBJ2-7; 9 bases are a match to TRBD2. This CDR3 is built from 15 residues. After removal of 1 base from V and 3 bases from J, the junction contained 4 bases not matched to a gene. Germline CDR1 reads SGHVS; CDR2 reads FQNEAQ. Written as DNA, the CDR3 is TGTGCCAGCAGCTTAGAGGCGACTAGCGGCTACGAGCAGTACTTC. It codes for CASSLEATSGYEQYF.

The genes are TRBV28 and TRBJ2-5; 7 bases are shared with TRBD2. V trimming: 5 bases; J trimming: 0 bases; junction bases outside the gene matches: 15. Germline loops: CDR1 MDHEN, CDR2 SYDVKM. The CDR3 spans 18 residues. Here the CDR3 reads CASSPPPRPSGNQETQYF. The CDR3 bases are TGTGCCAGCAGTCCGCCCCCAAGGCCTAGCGGAAACCAAGAGACCCAGTACTTC.

At least ten counts were recorded for this clonotype. The chain has TRBV7-2 and TRBJ2-1; TRBD2 aligns across 12 bases. The CDR3 has 16 amino acids. The germline gives CDR1 SGHTA, CDR2 FQGNSA. Germline trimming cut 5 bases from V and 11 bases from J; bases unmatched to any gene: 13. The chain's CDR3 is CASSPRFMLAGGQQFF. CDR3 DNA sequence: TGTGCCAGCAGCCCCCGTTTTATGCTAGCGGGAGGGCAGCAGTTCTTC.

This sequence joins TRBV7-8 and TRBJ1-1; TRBD1 is a possible D gene (6 bases). The CDR3 is 14 residues long. V was shortened by 4 bases and J by 1 base, with 10 bases between the two germline ends. The germline gives CDR1 SGHVS, CDR2 FQNEAQ. CDR3 amino acids: CASSYPTGNTEAFF. The DNA of the CDR3 is TGTGCCAGCAGCTACCCGACAGGGAACACTGAAGCTTTCTTT.

V is TRBV9 and J is TRBJ1-2; the match to TRBD1 covers 7 bases. Germline values: CDR1 SGDLS, CDR2 YYNGEE. Losses at the gene ends were 0 bases for V and 0 bases for J; bases not matched to a gene: 5. The CDR3 consists of 16 residues. The CDR3 region has the DNA TGTGCCAGCAGCGTAGGGGACAGACCGGCTAACTATGGCTACACCTTC. It encodes CASSVGDRPANYGYTF.

The gene calls are TRBV19 and TRBJ2-1, with D possibly TRBD1 on 6 matching bases. Germline V gene sequence: CDR1 LNHDA, CDR2 SQIVND (reference sequence). The CDR3 spans 11 residues. V lost 6 bases and J lost 7, with 7 bases in between. DNA of the CDR3: TGTGCCAGTAGACAGGGAAATGAGCAGTTCTTC. Translation: CASRQGNEQFF. The variable domain in full, with the rest retrieved from reference TRBV19 and TRBJ2-1, is DGGITQSPKYLFRKEGQNVTLSCEQNLNHDAMYWYRQDPGQGLRLIYYSQIVNDFQKGDIAEGYSVSREKKESFPLTVTSAQKNPTAFYLCASRQGNEQFFGPGTRLTVL.

V and J are TRBV9 and TRBJ2-5; no clear D gene. V was shortened by 0 bases and J by 1 base, with 4 bases between the two germline ends. Germline CDR1 and CDR2: SGDLS and YYNGEE. CDR3 length: 13 amino acids. The CDR3 region has the DNA TGTGCCAGCAGCGTAGCGGTCCAAGAGACCCAGTACTTC. It yields the protein CASSVAVQETQYF.

In this sample, this clonotype turned up a few times. The chain couples TRBV6-1 to TRBJ2-5; possibly TRBD1 for D (6 bases). CDR3 length: 14 residues. V was trimmed by 5 bases and J by 1 base, leaving 11 bases between them. Germline assignment: CDR1 MNHNS and CDR2 SASEGT. The CDR3 coding sequence is TGTGCCAGCAGTTCCCGGACAGTCCAAGAGACCCAGTACTTC. It is translated as CASSSRTVQETQYF.

This clonotype was found a few times. The chain combines TRBV20-1 with TRBJ2-7; no clear D gene. Germline V gives CDR1 DFQATT, CDR2 SNEGSKA (reference sequence). This CDR3 is built from 13 residues. With 3 bases removed from V and 3 bases from J, the gap between germline ends came to 12 bases. Here the CDR3 DNA reads TGCAGTGCTAGGAGGCGGACCAACTACGAGCAGTACTTC. Amino acids: CSARRRTNYEQYF.

This clonotype was seen only a few times. The CDR3 nucleotides read TGTGCCAGCAGGCCCTTAGAGGGGCTGAACACTGAAGCTTTCTTT. This translates into CASRPLEGLNTEAFF. This chain connects TRBV28 to TRBJ1-1; a weak D match, TRBD1 (5 bases). Trimming shortened V by 6 bases and J by 0 bases, and 14 bases separated the two germline ends. Germline V gene sequence: CDR1 MDHEN, CDR2 SYDVKM. The CDR3 is 15 amino acids.

The chain couples TRBV27 to TRBJ2-1; TRBD2 aligns across 7 bases. This CDR3 has 10 amino acids. CDR1 and CDR2 (germline): MNHEY, SMNVEV (reference sequence). V dropped 4 bases and J dropped 14; count of bases not matched to a gene: 2. CDR3 sequence (DNA): TGTGCCAGCAGTTCGACTAGCAAGTTCTTC. Translating it yields CASSSTSKFF.

The sample holds a few counts of this clonotype. The J gene is TRBJ1-2, the V gene TRBV18, with D maybe TRBD1 (5 bases). Germline assignment: CDR1 KGHSH and CDR2 LQKENI. The germline V and J ends were trimmed by 3 bases and 6 bases, with 8 bases remaining between them. CDR3 size: 12 residues. The CDR3 loop reads CASSPLRDGYTF. Here the CDR3 DNA reads TGTGCCAGCTCACCCCTCAGGGATGGCTACACCTTC.

This clonotype turned up a few times. The chain has TRBV2 and TRBJ2-7, with 8 positions matching TRBD1. Germline lookup yields CDR1 SNHLY and CDR2 FYNNEI. This CDR3 spans 12 amino acids. The J segment lost 7 bases and the V segment lost 7 bases, leaving 6 bases of the junction unmatched. The CDR3 spells CASNRQGLEQYF. CDR3 coding DNA: TGTGCCAGCAACCGACAGGGGTTGGAGCAGTACTTC.

V gene TRBV15 combines with J gene TRBJ1-5; D ambiguous. The CDR3 has 15 amino acids. V was cut by 0 bases and J by 5 bases, with 11 bases left in between. The V gene's germline CDR1 is LNHNV and CDR2 YYDKDF (reference sequence). CDR3 sequence (DNA): TGTGCCACCAGCAGAGATCGGGGAGGGCATCAGCCCCAGCATTTT. This gives the protein CATSRDRGGHQPQHF.

Many counts were recorded for this clonotype. The rearrangement uses TRBV7-9 and TRBJ2-2; D unclear. This CDR3 is built from 16 residues. Germline assignment: CDR1 SEHNR and CDR2 FQNEAQ (reference sequence). Trimming cost V 5 bases and J 3 bases, with 16 bases left between them. The DNA of the CDR3 is TGTGCCAGCAGCCCCAGAGGAAGTTGGGACACCGGGGAGCTGTTTTTT. It specifies CASSPRGSWDTGELFF. Based on the CDR3 plus reference TRBV7-9 and TRBJ2-2, the full variable domain is DTGVSQNPRHKITKRGQNVTFRCDPISEHNRLYWYRQTLGQGPEFLTYFQNEAQLEKSRLLSDRFSAERPKGSFSTLEIQRTEQGDSAMYLCASSPRGSWDTGELFFGEGSRLTVL.